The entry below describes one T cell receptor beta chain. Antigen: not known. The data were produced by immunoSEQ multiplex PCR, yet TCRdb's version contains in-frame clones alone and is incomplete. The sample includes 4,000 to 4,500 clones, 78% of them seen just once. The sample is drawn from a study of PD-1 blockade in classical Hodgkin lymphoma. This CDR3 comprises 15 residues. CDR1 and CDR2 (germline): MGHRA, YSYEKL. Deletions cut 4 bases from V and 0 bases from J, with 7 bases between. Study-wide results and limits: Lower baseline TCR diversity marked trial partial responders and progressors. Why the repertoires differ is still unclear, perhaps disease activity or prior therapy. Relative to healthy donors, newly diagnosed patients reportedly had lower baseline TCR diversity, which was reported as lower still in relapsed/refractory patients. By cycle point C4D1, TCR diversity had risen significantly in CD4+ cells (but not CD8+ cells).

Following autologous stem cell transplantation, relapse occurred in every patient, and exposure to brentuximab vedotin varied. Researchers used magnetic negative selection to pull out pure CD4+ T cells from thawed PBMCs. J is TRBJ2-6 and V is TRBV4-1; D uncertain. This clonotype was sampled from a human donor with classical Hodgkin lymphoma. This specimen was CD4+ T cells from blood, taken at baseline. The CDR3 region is CASSLKSSGANVLTF. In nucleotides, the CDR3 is TGCGCCAGCAGCCTCAAGAGCTCTGGGGCCAACGTCCTGACTTTC.